This record concerns one TCR beta chain sequence. This entry is derived from a study of OX40 agonist ivuxolimab in advanced cancers. Sequencing used immunoSEQ multiplex PCR; TCRdb keeps in-frame clones, though not all of them. The sample carries more than 70,000 clones, approximately 90% recorded once. Here the sequenced sample was CD4+ or CD8+ T cells sorted from blood, taken in a trial of the OX40 agonist ivuxolimab. This TCR was sampled from an adult with an advanced solid tumor such as melanoma, head and neck, liver or kidney cancer.

CDR3 amino acids: CASSLVGIEGYGYTF. The CDR3 coding sequence is TGTGCCAGCAGCTTAGTGGGGATCGAGGGCTATGGCTACACCTTC. This chain joins TRBV7-2 and TRBJ1-2; D is undetermined. Trimming removed 1 base from V and 4 bases from J, with 13 bases in between. Germline V gives CDR1 SGHTA, CDR2 FQGNSA. CDR3 length: 15 amino acids. Combining the CDR3 with reference TRBV7-2 and TRBJ1-2 gives the whole variable domain GAGVSQSPSNKVTEKGKDVELRCDPISGHTALYWYRQSLGQGLEFLIYFQGNSAPDKSGLPSDRFSAERTGGSVSTLTIQRTQQEDSAVYLCASSLVGIEGYGYTFGSGTRLTVV.